This T cell receptor beta chain comes out of a study of Tregs in tolerant kidney transplant recipients. Across the study: Recipients received nonmyeloablative bone marrow transplants from related graft donors, with transient mixed chimerism. Study-level points and caveats: For some patients, primers changed over time, blocking nucleotide-level comparison.

In the case of this clone: Antigen: not known.

Method: immunoSEQ multiplex PCR; TCRdb's copy keeps in-frame clones and lacks some. Of tens of thousands of clones listed, more than 95% are singletons. Per the germline V gene, CDR1 is SGHNT and CDR2 is YYREEE (reference sequence). The CDR3 runs 15 residues. After removal of 5 bases from V and 7 bases from J, the junction contained 8 bases not matched to a gene. V is TRBV5-4 and J is TRBJ2-7; 14 positions agree with TRBD2. Sequenced here: CD4+ T cells from blood, sampled before the transplant. The receptor was derived from a human donor who received a combined kidney and bone marrow transplant. In nucleotides, the CDR3 is TGTGCCAGCAGTTCTAGACTAGCGGGGGGGACTGAGCAGTACTTC. Residues: CASSSRLAGGTEQYF.